A selection of T cell receptor beta chains follows, all from one sample in a study of T cell responses to AZD1222 COVID-19 vaccine. Sequenced by immunoSEQ multiplex PCR; TCRdb stores in-frame clones only, minus some. The sample includes more than 75,000 clones, 85% to 90% of them seen just once. Sample: peripheral blood, taken 28 days after the second AZD1222 dose. All receptors come from an adult who received the AZD1222 COVID-19 vaccine. Both conserved end residues are part of each CDR3. Fields, in order: D gene, V gene, J gene, clone size, CDR3 DNA, CDR3 protein. A D gene is named only where the DNA matches it firmly. A row's size may be missing; if present it is once, few, many or a size class.

-	TRBV12-3/TRBV12-4	TRBJ1-4	-	TGTGCCAGTAGAGAGTACTCAAGAGAAAAACTGTTTTTT	CASREYSREKLFF
TRBD2	TRBV29-1	TRBJ2-7	-	TGCAGCGCCGAGCGGGGTCGAGAGCAGTACTTC	CSAERGREQYF
-	TRBV5-1	TRBJ1-4	-	TGCGCCAGCAGCTCTCTGGCGAGGGGTGAAAAACTGTTTTTT	CASSSLARGEKLFF
TRBD2	TRBV19	TRBJ2-7	-	TGTGCCAGTAGTATTCGACTAGCTATCTACGAGCAGTACTTC	CASSIRLAIYEQYF
-	TRBV19	TRBJ1-1	-	TGTGCCAGTAGTACGGGACTGTCGAACACTGAAGCTTTCTTT	CASSTGLSNTEAFF
-	TRBV14	TRBJ1-4	-	TGTGCCAGCAGCCAAGTGGGGGCGGCTAATGAAAAACTGTTTTTT	CASSQVGAANEKLFF
TRBD1	TRBV7-9	TRBJ1-1	-	TGTGCCAGCAGCTTTACAGGGGCTTCTGAAGCTTTCTTT	CASSFTGASEAFF
-	TRBV6-5	TRBJ1-4	-	TGTGCCAGCAGGTCCGGGGGATCGGGTAATGAAAAACTGTTTTTT	CASRSGGSGNEKLFF
TRBD2	TRBV2	TRBJ2-7	-	TGTGCCAGCAGTGAATCGGCTAGCGGGACCCAGTTTGGGCAGTACTTC	CASSESASGTQFGQYF
-	TRBV27	TRBJ2-7	-	TGTGCCAGCCAATTTACCGGGACTGGAATCTACGAGCAGTACTTC	CASQFTGTGIYEQYF
-	TRBV6-6	TRBJ2-7	-	TGTGCCAGCAGTCCCTACGAGCAGTACTTC	CASSPYEQYF
-	TRBV19	TRBJ1-4	-	TGTGCCAGTACCCACGGAAATGAAAAACTGTTTTTT	CASTHGNEKLFF
-	TRBV11-2	TRBJ2-2	-	TGTGCCAGCAGCTTATTGTCCGGGGAGCTGTTTTTT	CASSLLSGELFF
-	TRBV7-2	TRBJ1-2	-	TGTGCCAGCAGCTTAATTGGTACGCCGTATGGCTACACCTTC	CASSLIGTPYGYTF
TRBD1	TRBV30	TRBJ1-1	-	TGTGCCTGGAGTCCCCCCAGGACAGGGGGCAATGCTTTCTTT	CAWSPPRTGGNAFF
TRBD2	TRBV19	TRBJ2-3	few	TGTGCCAGTAGTTTCGGACTAGCGGGAGGGCCCAGCACAGATACGCAGTATTTT	CASSFGLAGGPSTDTQYF
TRBD2	TRBV4-1	TRBJ2-1	-	TGCGCCAGCAGCCCGGGACTAGCGGGAGGCCGACGGCTGGGAACCGCGCAGTTCTTC	CASSPGLAGGRRLGTAQFF
-	TRBV3-1/TRBV3-2	TRBJ1-3	-	TGTGCCAGCAGCCAATTTTTACAGGGCTCTGGAAACACCATATATTTT	CASSQFLQGSGNTIYF
-	TRBV6-2/TRBV6-3	TRBJ2-1	once	TGTGCCAGCAGTTACTTATTCCAGTGGAATGAGCAGTTCTTC	CASSYLFQWNEQFF
TRBD1	TRBV19	TRBJ1-6	once	TGTGCCAGTAGTACCGACAGGGTAAATTCACCCCTCCACTTT	CASSTDRVNSPLHF
-	TRBV19	TRBJ1-2	few	TGTGCCAGTAGTATTAAGGCAGCAACTAACTATGGCTACACCTTC	CASSIKAATNYGYTF
-	TRBV27	TRBJ2-1	few	TGTGCCAGCAGTTTAACAATGGGGGAGCAGTTCTTC	CASSLTMGEQFF
TRBD1	TRBV6-5	TRBJ2-7	once	TGTGCCAGCAGTAAACAGGGGGCGAACTACGAGCAGTACTTC	CASSKQGANYEQYF
-	TRBV12-5	TRBJ2-1	-	TGTGCTAGTGGCAGACTAGTCCCAGGTAATGAGCAGTTCTTC	CASGRLVPGNEQFF
-	TRBV10-1	TRBJ2-7	-	TGCGCCACCTCAGGGATGGCAACCTACGAGCAGTACTTC	CATSGMATYEQYF
TRBD2	TRBV24-1	TRBJ2-1	-	TGTGCCACCAGTGATACCCGGGCTAGCGGGATCTACAATGAGCAGTTCTTC	CATSDTRASGIYNEQFF
-	TRBV29-1	TRBJ2-7	once	TGCAGCGTTGACCGGGACGGATTCGGCGAGCAGTACTTC	CSVDRDGFGEQYF
-	TRBV2	TRBJ1-5	-	TGTGCCAGCAGTGGGGGACACAATAGCAATCAGCCCCAGCATTTT	CASSGGHNSNQPQHF
-	TRBV7-9	TRBJ1-1	few	TGTGCCAGCAGCTTAATCAGGGACGGGGACACTGAAGCTTTCTTT	CASSLIRDGDTEAFF
TRBD1	TRBV2	TRBJ1-1	few	TGTGCCAGCGGAAGGGGGCAAGGCACTGAAGCTTTCTTT	CASGRGQGTEAFF
-	TRBV7-8	TRBJ1-5	few	TGTGCCAGCAGCTTAGTGGCCAGCATTTTCAATCAGCCCCAGCATTTT	CASSLVASIFNQPQHF
-	TRBV2	TRBJ1-4	-	TGTGCCATCGGGAGGGGTAATGAAAAACTGTTTTTT	CAIGRGNEKLFF
TRBD2	TRBV11-2	TRBJ2-7	once	TGTGCCAGCAGCTTAGGAGCGGGAGAGTCCTACGAGCAGTACTTC	CASSLGAGESYEQYF
-	TRBV4-2	TRBJ2-3	-	TGTGCCAGCAGCCAAGCAGGACTATTAAGTGGGACAGATACGCAGTATTTT	CASSQAGLLSGTDTQYF
-	TRBV19	TRBJ2-7	-	TGTGCCAGTAGGTCCGGCTACGAGCAGTACTTC	CASRSGYEQYF
-	TRBV27	TRBJ1-3	-	TGTGCCAGCAGTTTAAGACACGGAAACACCATATATTTT	CASSLRHGNTIYF
TRBD1	TRBV27	TRBJ2-1	-	TGTGCCAGCAGTTGGACAGGGTCGGGTAGTGAGCAGTTCTTC	CASSWTGSGSEQFF
TRBD1	TRBV5-1	TRBJ1-6	-	TGCGCCAGCAGCCCGGAGACAGGGGAGTGGTCACCCCTCCACTTT	CASSPETGEWSPLHF
TRBD1	TRBV7-9	TRBJ2-1	-	TGTGCCAGCAGCCCAGGGGACAGGGGGCATGGTGAGCAGTTCTTC	CASSPGDRGHGEQFF
-	TRBV6-5	TRBJ1-1	-	TGTGCCAGCAGTTACACCCAGAACACTGAAGCTTTCTTT	CASSYTQNTEAFF
TRBD1	TRBV15	TRBJ1-1	-	TGTGCCACCAGCGGCCGGGTAGGACAGGGGGCCACTGAAGCTTTCTTT	CATSGRVGQGATEAFF
TRBD1	TRBV6-5	TRBJ2-4	-	TGTGCCAGCAGCCCGGACAGGGGGAACATTCAGTACTTC	CASSPDRGNIQYF
TRBD2	TRBV4-1	TRBJ2-1	-	TGCGCCAGCAGCCAATGGGCCGGGACTAGCGTCGACAATGAGCAGTTCTTC	CASSQWAGTSVDNEQFF
TRBD2	TRBV7-9	TRBJ2-2	-	TGTGCCAGACCGGGACTAGCGGGAGGGACGAACACCGGGGAGCTGTTTTTT	CARPGLAGGTNTGELFF
-	TRBV2	TRBJ1-4	-	TGTGCCAGCCGCCCTAGGAGGACGACTAATGAAAAACTGTTTTTT	CASRPRRTTNEKLFF
-	TRBV30	TRBJ1-2	-	TGTGCCTGGAGTCTAGGGATTAACTATGGCTACACCTTC	CAWSLGINYGYTF
-	TRBV19	TRBJ2-7	-	TGTGCCAGTAGTATTACCGGGACTTCCTACGAGCAGTACTTC	CASSITGTSYEQYF
-	TRBV28	TRBJ2-2	-	TGTGCCAGCAGTTTACCAGGGGTTGGCACCGGGGAGCTGTTTTTT	CASSLPGVGTGELFF
-	TRBV5-1	TRBJ1-6	-	TGCGCCAGCAGCTTGAATACGGAGAATTCACCCCTCCACTTT	CASSLNTENSPLHF
-	TRBV19	TRBJ1-1	-	TGTGCCAGTACCCGGCGGGGGTCGAGCACTGAAGCTTTCTTT	CASTRRGSSTEAFF